Presented here are 2 T cell receptor beta chains from one specimen sequenced in a study of metastatic and nonmetastatic thyroid tumors (dated by TCRdb to about 2020). No patient had received any treatment before thyroid surgery. Preparation of the library involved PCR. Sequencing was carried out with an Illumina HiSeq 4000. The raw public data were reprocessed by TCRdb itself: fastp quality trimming at Q25, MiXCR clonotype calling, in-frame beta chains only. The sample data list about 43,000 clones, and 3% to 3.5% of these were observed just once. Clones ranked in the top ten supply 10% of the sample. Sequenced sample: blood. These receptors were obtained from a female donor with papillary thyroid cancer or a benign thyroid nodule (not recorded which). Some clones in this sample may be carry-over from other donors' samples.

The table lists this clone with many counts. The rearrangement uses TRBV28 and TRBJ1-1; the D gene is possibly TRBD1 (5 bases). This CDR3 spans 14 amino acids. Trimming stripped 8 bases from V and 0 bases from J, with 13 bases between. Germline V lookup: CDR1 MDHEN, CDR2 SYDVKM. CDR3 sequence reads: CASAGGALNTEAFF. CDR3 bases: TGTGCCAGCGCCGGAGGGGCATTGAACACTGAAGCTTTCTTT.

This clone was detected many times. The V gene is TRBV30, the J gene TRBJ1-1; D unresolved. The CDR3 length is 14 residues. Trimming took 8 bases from V and 0 from J, leaving 16 bases between them. CDR1 is GTSNPN and CDR2 is SVGIG in the germline V gene (reference sequence). Here the CDR3 reads CARSTGNLNTEAFF. The CDR3 region has the DNA TGTGCCCGATCAACGGGGAACTTGAACACTGAAGCTTTCTTT. Supplemented by reference TRBV30 and TRBJ1-1, the full variable domain reads SQTIHQWPATLVQPVGSPLSLECTVEGTSNPNLYWYRQAAGRGLQLLFYSVGIGQISSEVPQNLSASRPQDRQFILSSKKLLLSDSGFYLCARSTGNLNTEAFFGQGTRLTVV.